This TCR beta chain stems from a study of response to subunit inactivated influenza vaccine. Findings of the study overall: After each seasonal influenza vaccination, few new T cells are recruited, the authors suggested.

TCRdb reprocessed the RT-PCR reads with MiXCR, giving one entry per CDR3 protein. The repertoire consists of about 610,000 distinct CDR3 sequences, with around 13% occurring once and the leading ten covering around 10%. In its sample, this clonotype was seen a few times. Its target is unknown. The germline V gene has CDR1 MGHDK and CDR2 SYGVNS. Trimming stripped 3 bases from V and 2 bases from J, with 4 bases between. This CDR3 region has 13 residues. This chain links TRBV25-1 with TRBJ2-2, with D unclear. The clonotype comes from a middle-aged man who received an inactivated influenza vaccine. Material: PBMCs from blood, obtained 11 to 12 days after vaccination. CDR3 region: CASSEANTGELFF. CDR3 nucleotide sequence: TGTGCCAGCAGTGAGGCCAACACCGGGGAGCTGTTTTTT.